One and the same sample provided the 25 T cell receptor beta chains below, sequenced in a study of CD8 T cells in Susac syndrome. With random hexamers, about 0.5 to 1 ug RNA was reverse transcribed. A single record per CDR3 protein comes from TCRdb applying MiXCR to the immunoSEQ multiplex PCR reads. The table shows about 190,000 distinct CDR3 sequences, with approximately 95% occurring only once. Sequenced sample: CD8+ T cells from PBMCs. These receptors were collected from a human donor with Susac syndrome.

In its sample, this clonotype was seen once. The V gene is TRBV2, the J gene TRBJ1-5, with unresolved D. The CDR3 extends over 14 amino acids. Germline V gene sequence: CDR1 SNHLY, CDR2 FYNNEI. V was trimmed by 3 bases and J by 4 bases, leaving 10 bases between them. The CDR3 reads CASSDADSNQPQHF. The CDR3 DNA is TGTGCCAGCAGTGACGCAGACTCGAATCAGCCCCAGCATTTT. The complete variable domain, with remaining parts taken from reference TRBV2 and TRBJ1-5, reads EPEVTQTPSHQVTQMGQEVILRCVPISNHLYFYWYRQILGQKVEFLVSFYNNEISEKSEIFDDQFSVERPDGSNFTLKIRSTKLEDSAMYFCASSDADSNQPQHFGDGTRLSIL.

V and J are TRBV13 and TRBJ2-3; the D gene is possibly TRBD2 (5 bases). This CDR3 spans 15 amino acids. Trimming removed 5 bases from V and 0 bases from J, with 12 bases in between. CDR1 is PRHDT and CDR2 is FYEKMQ in the germline V gene (reference sequence). CDR3 nucleotides: TGTGCCAGCAGCCCCGGGGTAGCGAGCACAGATACGCAGTATTTT. Protein: CASSPGVASTDTQYF. Full variable domain (rest looked up from reference TRBV13 and TRBJ2-3): AAGVIQSPRHLIKEKRETATLKCYPIPRHDTVYWYQQGPGQDPQFLISFYEKMQSDKGSIPDRFSAQQFSDYHSELNMSSLELGDSALYFCASSPGVASTDTQYFGPGTRLTVL.

The gene calls are TRBV12-3 or TRBV12-4 and TRBJ1-2; 11 nucleotides line up with TRBD1. The CDR3 is 13 residues long. The junction had 5 bases not matched to a gene; V was cut back by 6 bases and J by 8 bases. The CDR3 DNA sequence: TGTGCCAGCAGCTGGACAGGGGGCGCCGGCTACACCTTC. Protein sequence: CASSWTGGAGYTF.

The genes are TRBV20-1 and TRBJ2-2, with D possibly being TRBD1 or TRBD2 (7 bases each). V lost 0 bases and J lost 6, with 11 bases in between. Germline V gene lookup returns CDR1 DFQATT and CDR2 SNEGSKA (reference sequence). The CDR3 has 14 amino acids. The CDR3 is CSARDPGGAGELFF. The CDR3 nucleotides read TGCAGTGCTAGAGACCCAGGGGGGGCCGGGGAGCTGTTTTTT.

J is TRBJ2-3 and V is TRBV5-1, with TRBD2 as a possible D gene (5 bases). Trimming took 3 bases from V and 2 from J, leaving 10 bases between them. The V gene's germline CDR1 is SGHRS and CDR2 YFSETQ. The CDR3 consists of 14 residues. CDR3 coding DNA: TGCGCCAGCAGCTGGGAGACTTACACAGATACGCAGTATTTT. Translating gives CASSWETYTDTQYF.

The rearrangement links TRBV13 to TRBJ2-7; 7 bases agree with TRBD1. V shed 5 bases and J 3 bases; nucleotides not matched to a gene: 13. Germline V gene lookup returns CDR1 PRHDT and CDR2 FYEKMQ (reference sequence). The CDR3 is made up of 16 amino acids. The CDR3 DNA reads as TGTGCCAGCAGCGGGGTTAGAGACAGGGATCGCTACGAGCAGTACTTC. Amino acids: CASSGVRDRDRYEQYF.

The gene calls are TRBV7-9 and TRBJ2-5, with 7 bases matching TRBD1. Losses at the gene ends were 5 bases for V and 4 bases for J; bases not matched to a gene: 10. Per germline, CDR1 SEHNR and CDR2 FQNEAQ (reference sequence). The length of the CDR3 is 15 residues. DNA for the CDR3: TGTGCCAGCAGCATTTCTACAGGGGATCGAGAGACCCAGTACTTC. This translates into CASSISTGDRETQYF.

The rearrangement uses TRBV4-2 and TRBJ1-5, with D perhaps TRBD1 (5 bases). V was cut by 5 bases and J by 5 bases, with 16 bases left in between. This CDR3 comprises 15 residues. CDR1 is LGHNA, CDR2 YNFKEQ, per germline. The CDR3 loop reads CASSEGPGRHQPQHF. DNA of the CDR3: TGTGCCAGCAGCGAGGGGCCGGGACGGCATCAGCCCCAGCATTTT.

This clonotype was seen once. This chain joins TRBV7-3 and TRBJ2-1; no definite D call. Germline V gene sequence: CDR1 SGHTA, CDR2 FQGTGA. The CDR3 contains 17 residues. V was trimmed by 5 bases and J by 0 bases, leaving 17 bases between them. The CDR3 DNA follows: TGTGCCAGCAGCCCAAGCCCCAACTCCTACTCCTACAATGAGCAGTTCTTC. It encodes CASSPSPNSYSYNEQFF. Complete variable domain (other parts from reference TRBV7-3 and TRBJ2-1): GAGVSQTPSNKVTEKGKYVELRCDPISGHTALYWYRQSLGQGPEFLIYFQGTGAADDSGLPNDRFFAVRPEGSVSTLKIQRTERGDSAVYLCASSPSPNSYSYNEQFFGPGTRLTVL.

The V call is TRBV18, the J call TRBJ2-3; tentatively, D is TRBD1 or TRBD2 (5 bases each). Trimming shortened V by 0 bases and J by 0 bases, and 13 bases separated the two germline ends. Per the germline V gene, CDR1 is KGHSH and CDR2 is LQKENI. This CDR3 contains 17 residues. In DNA form, the CDR3 reads TGTGCCAGCTCACCACCGACGGGGCCTGAGAGCACAGATACGCAGTATTTT. Amino acids: CASSPPTGPESTDTQYF.

This chain joins TRBV4-1 and TRBJ2-1; perhaps TRBD2 as D (5 bases). Germline loops: CDR1 MGHRA, CDR2 YSYEKL. Trimming removed 1 base at V and 0 bases at J, with 7 bases between. The CDR3 extends over 15 amino acids. The CDR3 sequence: CASSQVGSSYNEQFF. DNA of the CDR3: TGCGCCAGCAGCCAAGTGGGGAGCTCCTACAATGAGCAGTTCTTC.

This rearrangement joins TRBV2 to TRBJ1-1; unclear D gene. Per germline, CDR1 SNHLY and CDR2 FYNNEI. With 4 bases removed from V and 1 base from J, the gap between germline ends came to 4 bases. This CDR3 is 12 amino acids long. The CDR3 DNA follows: TGTGCCAGCAGTGCTTGGAACACTGAAGCTTTCTTT. Protein: CASSAWNTEAFF.

This chain connects TRBV20-1 to TRBJ2-5; 8 bases line up with TRBD2. Germline V lookup: CDR1 DFQATT, CDR2 SNEGSKA (reference sequence). The CDR3 contains 13 residues. The DNA for the CDR3 is TGCACCTTAGAGCGGGAGCCACAAGAGACCCAGTACTTC. Translating it yields CTLEREPQETQYF.

The chain employs TRBV3-1 and TRBJ1-1; 10 bases map to TRBD1. The CDR3 length is 15 residues. Germline CDR1 is LGHDT and CDR2 is YNNKEL (reference sequence). Losses at the gene ends were 5 bases for V and 3 bases for J; bases not matched to a gene: 6. CDR3: CASSDTGTGDTEAFF. The DNA for the CDR3 is TGTGCCAGCAGCGACACCGGGACAGGGGACACTGAAGCTTTCTTT.

This CDR3 reads CASGRGGEQFF. Here the CDR3 DNA reads TGTGCCAGCGGAAGGGGTGGCGAGCAGTTCTTC. The genes are TRBV28 and TRBJ2-1; tentative D call: TRBD1 (5 bases). The CDR3 is made up of 11 amino acids. The V end lost 8 bases, the J end lost 10 bases, and 12 bases lay between the germline ends. CDR1 is MDHEN, CDR2 SYDVKM, per germline.

The chain links TRBV3-1 to TRBJ2-2; D is perhaps TRBD2 (6 bases). Trimming removed 3 bases from V and 5 bases from J, with 13 bases in between. CDR1 LGHDT and CDR2 YNNKEL come from the germline V gene (reference sequence). The CDR3 consists of 15 residues. The CDR3 nucleotides are TGTGCCAGCAGCCAGACCGGGGCGGGGACCGGGGAGCTGTTTTTT. It codes for CASSQTGAGTGELFF.

The DNA of the CDR3 is TGCAGCGTGCGTCCCCCGGGGAATACTGAAGCTTTCTTT. Protein product: CSVRPPGNTEAFF. This chain connects TRBV29-1 to TRBJ1-1; D ambiguous. Trimming cost V 6 bases and J 5 bases, with 16 bases left between them. The CDR3 sequence is 13 residues long. Germline V gene sequence: CDR1 SQVTM, CDR2 ANQGSEA.

The chain employs TRBV29-1 and TRBJ1-1; D is ambiguous. The germline gives CDR1 SQVTM, CDR2 ANQGSEA. Trimming took off 3 bases at V and 0 bases at J, with 11 bases between the two ends. This CDR3 region has 14 residues. CDR3 in DNA: TGCAGCGTTGATCCAGCAAGCTTGAACACTGAAGCTTTCTTT. Translated, it gives CSVDPASLNTEAFF.

This chain joins TRBV5-1 and TRBJ1-3; D might be TRBD1 (5 bases). The ends were cut back, 4 bases at V and 4 bases at J, with 18 bases in the middle. This CDR3 contains 16 residues. Germline CDR1 SGHRS, CDR2 YFSETQ. The CDR3 here is CASSPGTPGLGNTIYF. For the CDR3, the DNA is TGCGCCAGCAGCCCCGGGACCCCCGGACTGGGAAACACCATATATTTT.

The chain has TRBV11-2 and TRBJ2-5; TRBD2 matches 10 bases. With V trimmed by 4 bases and J by 5 bases, 7 bases remained unmatched. CDR3 length: 15 residues. CDR1 and CDR2 from the germline V gene are SGHAT and FQNNGV. The CDR3 protein is CASSSGTSDTETQYF. CDR3 nucleotides: TGTGCCAGCAGCTCCGGGACTAGCGATACGGAGACCCAGTACTTC.

This clonotype was picked up one time. This chain uses TRBV25-1 with TRBJ2-2; D is uncertain. This CDR3 has 14 residues. Germline CDR1 and CDR2: MGHDK and SYGVNS. Trimming removed 2 bases from V and 6 bases from J, with 10 bases in between. The CDR3 nucleotides read TGTGCCAGCAGTGAACTCGAAGGATCCGGGGAGCTGTTTTTT. This sequence encodes CASSELEGSGELFF.

This clonotype was detected only once. This chain links TRBV27 with TRBJ2-7; 13 positions match TRBD2. Germline values: CDR1 MNHEY, CDR2 SMNVEV (reference sequence). The CDR3 is 16 residues long. The V and J ends lost 5 bases and 3 bases, in that order; junction bases with no gene match: 7. Here the CDR3 reads CASSPGLAGRIYEQYF. DNA for the CDR3: TGTGCCAGCAGTCCGGGACTAGCGGGAAGAATCTACGAGCAGTACTTC.

This clonotype was observed a few times. J is TRBJ1-5 and V is TRBV3-1; D remains unclear. CDR1 LGHDT and CDR2 YNNKEL come from the germline V gene (reference sequence). The V and J ends lost 0 bases and 4 bases respectively, with 4 bases between them. There are 13 residues in the CDR3. The CDR3 loop is CASSQDLNQPQHF. The CDR3 DNA reads TGTGCCAGCAGCCAAGATTTGAATCAGCCCCAGCATTTT.

This clonotype came up once. This chain uses TRBV29-1 with TRBJ2-7; D is undetermined. The length of the CDR3 is 12 residues. The germline gives CDR1 SQVTM, CDR2 ANQGSEA. The V end lost 1 base, the J end lost 5 bases, and 9 bases lay between the germline ends. The CDR3 DNA reads TGCAGCGTTGAAGGAAACTCGAACGAGCAGTACTTC. This codes for CSVEGNSNEQYF.

The chain employs TRBV2 and TRBJ1-6, with D possibly being TRBD1 (5 bases). There are 13 residues in the CDR3. Germline-derived CDR1 and CDR2 are SNHLY and FYNNEI. Trimming left V 4 bases short and J 9 bases short, with 10 bases between. CDR3 sequence (DNA): TGTGCCAGCAGTGGCGGGGACTTTTCACCCCTCCACTTT. Translated: CASSGGDFSPLHF.